This TCR beta chain originates from a study of T cell responses to AZD1222 COVID-19 vaccine. Overall study results and limits: It was only 6 or 7 AZD1222 recipients who were seropositive at baseline. In a largely white British group with more females than males, clonal diversity was possibly underestimated.

This CDR3 contains 14 residues. CDR1 is SNHLY, CDR2 FYNNEI, per germline. Trimming took 4 bases from V and 2 from J, leaving 9 bases between them. Profiled with immunoSEQ multiplex PCR; TCRdb holds only in-frame clones, not every one. This repertoire shows 150,000 or so clones, 91% found once; its top ten account for 3.8%. Turning to this clone: Its antigen is unidentified.

The sequence derives from an adult who received the AZD1222 COVID-19 vaccine. The chain links TRBV2 to TRBJ2-1; TRBD1 is a possible D gene (6 bases). The starting material was peripheral blood, obtained 28 days after the second AZD1222 dose. This CDR3 reads CASSVDSPYNEQFF. The CDR3 region has the DNA TGTGCCAGCAGTGTGGACAGTCCCTACAATGAGCAGTTCTTC.